The TCR beta chain under discussion was sequenced for a study of CD8+CD57+ T cells in acquired aplastic anemia. In the study overall: Quantities of DNA derived from sorted CD4+ and CD8+ cells averaged approximately 3 ug.

Overall study results and limits: No significant difference in CD8+ Simpson's diversity was found between patients and controls. Patients and controls shared twenty-nine CD8+ CDR3 sequences.

For CDR3 and TCR beta VDJ profiling, genomic DNA was the template used. TCRdb reanalysed the reads using MiXCR and keeps one entry per CDR3 protein. Of 150,000 to 200,000 distinct CDR3 sequences in the sample, roughly 64% were seen once. The CDR3 contains 14 residues. V lost 9 bases, J lost 4 bases, and 19 bases lay in between. Germline-derived CDR1 and CDR2 are MNHNS and SASEGT. Points on this clonotype: Its target is unknown.

The TCR originated in a human donor with severe aplastic anemia or a healthy control (not recorded which). Material: sorted CD4+, CD8+, or CD8+CD57+ T cells (not recorded which) from PBMCs. The rearrangement links TRBV6-1 to TRBJ2-7; maybe TRBD2 (5 bases). The CDR3 reads CARVQVRANYEQYF. The CDR3 nucleotides are TGTGCCAGGGTTCAGGTGAGGGCTAATTACGAGCAGTACTTC.